The sample holds many counts of the clone carrying this TCR beta chain. V was clipped by 4 bases and J by 3 bases, with 8 bases between them. Germline V gives CDR1 SGHRS, CDR2 YFSETQ. The length of the CDR3 is 12 residues. This entry comes from a study of T cells in Graves' hyperthyroidism and ophthalmopathy. At least 3 on the Clinical Activity Score was recorded for ophthalmopathy patients, who also had NOSPECS grade at least 4 and duration under 3 months. Reasons for excluding patients were uncontrolled infection, other autoimmune disease, pregnancy or lactation. Orbital computed tomography, thyroid ultrasound, serum thyroxine and TRAb, and clinical symptoms together informed the diagnoses. PBMCs were sourced from approximately 9 ml fresh peripheral blood. TCR beta CDR3 region amplification was performed from RNA transcripts. First-round RT-PCR of the TCR CDR3 relied on the HTBI primer set. TCRdb fed the multiplex PCR reads into MiXCR, producing one record per CDR3 protein. The table records some 650,000 distinct CDR3 sequences, approximately 16% of them present only once.

The sequenced sample was blood. The chain recombines TRBV5-1 with TRBJ2-7; D possibly matches TRBD1 or TRBD2 (6 bases each). This clonotype originated in a woman between 35 and 50 years old with Graves' ophthalmopathy. The CDR3 protein is CASSGGHYEQYF. The CDR3 nucleotides are TGCGCCAGCAGCGGGGGGCACTACGAGCAGTACTTC.